What follows are 29 T cell receptor beta chains derived from one specimen sequenced in a study of tumor and adjacent non-tumor tissue in lung cancer. TCRbeta libraries were built with three rounds of nested PCR, modified from ARM-PCR. TCRdb re-called the multiplex PCR reads through MiXCR, storing one row per CDR3 protein. Altogether 70,000 or so distinct CDR3 sequences are present, 55% to 75% being singletons, with the ten largest covering 20% to 25%. RNA was extracted from bulk tissue without any cell sorting. Material for sequencing was lung tumor tissue. These TCRs come from a man between 50 and 59 years old with non-small cell lung cancer.

This clonotype was picked up many times. This rearrangement joins TRBV12-3 or TRBV12-4 to TRBJ1-1; no clear D. CDR3 length: 13 amino acids. The germline V and J ends were trimmed by 3 bases and 1 base, with 6 bases remaining between them. CDR3 amino acids: CASSLRTNTEAFF. The CDR3 DNA reads TGTGCCAGCAGTTTGAGGACGAACACTGAAGCTTTCTTT.

The J gene is TRBJ2-7, the V gene TRBV5-1, with a possible D match to TRBD1 (6 bases). Trimming shortened V by 7 bases and J by 3 bases, and 23 bases separated the two germline ends. CDR1 and CDR2 (germline): SGHRS, YFSETQ. The CDR3 is made up of 16 amino acids. The CDR3 is CASRGQSPAQGYEQYF. In nucleotides, the CDR3 is TGCGCCAGCCGAGGACAGTCCCCCGCCCAGGGCTACGAGCAGTACTTC.

This clonotype has a count of ten or more. The V call is TRBV10-3, the J call TRBJ1-5; TRBD1 matches 10 bases. V lost 0 bases to trimming and J lost 4 bases; unmatched junction nucleotides: 3. The CDR3 consists of 16 residues. Germline V gene sequence: CDR1 ENHRY, CDR2 SYGVKD. This chain's CDR3 is CAISESDRGRNQPQHF. In nucleotides, the CDR3 is TGTGCCATCAGTGAGTCAGACAGGGGGCGGAATCAGCCCCAGCATTTT.

The J gene is TRBJ1-3, the V gene TRBV12-3 or TRBV12-4; a possible D gene is TRBD1 (5 bases). The ends were cut back, 6 bases at V and 0 bases at J, with 24 bases in the middle. This CDR3 has 19 amino acids. CDR3: CASRAGIGARIFSGNTIYF. CDR3 bases: TGTGCCAGCAGGGCCGGGATAGGGGCCAGGATTTTCTCTGGAAACACCATATATTTT.

On this clonotype: Its ends do not fully match the called genes, so a read error is possible. For the CDR3, the DNA is TGCATTGCTCCGGGACAGGGGGAGAGAGATACGCAGTATTTT. Translation gives CIAPGQGERDTQYF. The genes are TRBV20-1 and TRBJ2-3; TRBD1 matches at 11 bases. This CDR3 has 14 residues. Germline V lookup: CDR1 DFQATT, CDR2 SNEGSKA (reference sequence).

As concerns this clonotype: A read error may explain this, as a much larger clone is one base away. As the CDR3 is not closed by the conserved phenylalanine or tryptophan, this likely results from a read error. V and J are TRBV10-1 and TRBJ2-2, with D hard to call. Trimming left V 3 bases short and J 1 base short, with 6 bases between. Germline V gene data show CDR1 as WNHNN and CDR2 as SYGVQD (reference sequence). There are 14 residues in the CDR3. The CDR3 DNA reads as TGCGCCAGCAGTGAAGGAATGAACACCGGGGAGCTGTTTTAT. Translation: CASSEGMNTGELFY.

The chain joins TRBV28 to TRBJ2-3, with TRBD2 as a possible D gene (6 bases). The CDR3 is 15 residues long. Germline V gives CDR1 MDHEN, CDR2 SYDVKM. V dropped 8 bases and J dropped 0 bases, with 15 bases sitting between them. The CDR3 sequence is CASPRIRGSTDTQYF. Written as DNA, the CDR3 is TGTGCCAGCCCACGTATTCGGGGGAGCACAGATACGCAGTATTTT.

Points on this clonotype: This may come from a read error, since a much larger clone is one base off. The chain combines TRBV7-9 with TRBJ1-4; D not certain. This CDR3 contains 15 residues. The V end lost 5 bases, the J end lost 7 bases, and 17 bases lay between the germline ends. In germline, CDR1 is SEHNR, CDR2 FQNEAQ (reference sequence). The CDR3 nucleotides read TGTGCCAGCAGCCTGATGAGAGGGCGGGTTGAAAAACTGTTTTTT. It codes for CASSLMRGRVEKLFF.

The count of this clonotype is one. The germline gene is not matched at one end of the junction; a read error may be the cause. The V call is TRBV29-1, the J call TRBJ1-1; possible D gene TRBD1, 5 bases. CDR1 and CDR2 (germline): SQVTM, ANQGSEA. There are 12 residues in the CDR3. DNA for the CDR3: TGCATCGTTGTTTTTGCCAGGGATGAAGTTTTCTTT. Protein sequence: CIVVFARDEVFF. The entire variable domain, with the rest obtained from reference TRBV29-1 and TRBJ1-1, is as follows: SAVISQKPSRDICQRGTSLTIQCQVDSQVTMMFWYRQQPGQSLTLIATANQGSEATYESGFVIDKFPISRPNLTFSTLTVSNMSPEDSSIYLCIVVFARDEVFFGQGTRLTVV.

With respect to this clonotype: This may be a read error: a much more frequent sequence differs by one nucleotide. The chain recombines TRBV4-1 with TRBJ2-2; D perhaps matches TRBD1 (5 bases). Trimming stripped 0 bases from V and 5 bases from J, with 13 bases between. The CDR3 is 16 residues long. Germline loops: CDR1 MGHRA, CDR2 YSYEKL. CDR3 bases: TGCGCCAGCAGCCAAGATTTGGCAGGGATGACCGGGGAGCTGTTTTTT. Translating gives CASSQDLAGMTGELFF.

The chain links TRBV12-3 or TRBV12-4 to TRBJ1-2; D unresolved. Trimming stripped 7 bases from V and 5 bases from J, with 11 bases between. The CDR3 covers 12 residues. The CDR3 coding sequence is TGTGCCAGCAACCATGACACTTATGGCTACACCTTC. This translates into CASNHDTYGYTF.

This clonotype appeared many times. This rearrangement joins TRBV10-2 to TRBJ2-3; 12 nucleotides align to TRBD2. Germline CDR1 and CDR2: WSHSY and SAAADI. V was clipped by 5 bases and J by 3 bases; unmatched bases: 6. This CDR3 has 16 residues. CDR3 nucleotides: TGCGCCAGCAGTCGGCCTAGCGGGGGGGCAACAGATACGCAGTATTTT. It specifies CASSRPSGGATDTQYF.

Notes on this clonotype: One junction end disagrees with the germline gene, perhaps due to a read error. The chain combines TRBV11-2 with TRBJ2-3; tentatively, D is TRBD1 or TRBD2 (6 bases each). The germline V gene encodes CDR1 SGHAT and CDR2 FQNNGV. The CDR3 covers 16 residues. DNA for the CDR3: TGTGCCAGCGGCTTAGGGGGGTTATCTGGCACAGATACCCAGTATTTT. This codes for CASGLGGLSGTDTQYF.

About this clonotype: The junction departs from the called germline gene at one end, perhaps through a read error. The chain links TRBV27 to TRBJ1-2; 10 nucleotides agree with TRBD1. The germline V gene encodes CDR1 MNHEY and CDR2 SMNVEV (reference sequence). The CDR3 length is 15 residues. CDR3 sequence reads: CASSISGQGDYGYTF. The CDR3 bases are TGTGCCAGCAGTATATCAGGACAGGGGGACTATGGCTACACCTTC.

V is TRBV11-2 and J is TRBJ2-7, with TRBD2 matching 10 bases. Trimming at V came to 4 bases and at J to 6 bases, leaving 9 bases not matched to a gene. The length of the CDR3 is 15 residues. Germline values: CDR1 SGHAT, CDR2 FQNNGV. In DNA form, the CDR3 reads TGTGCCAGCAGCTCAAAGCGGGGGGGCCCCATCGAGCAGTACTTC. This sequence encodes CASSSKRGGPIEQYF.

As concerns this clonotype: The junction does not match germline at one end; this may be a read error. The chain recombines TRBV6-6 with TRBJ1-6; D remains unclear. Germline loops: CDR1 MNHNY, CDR2 SVGAGI (reference sequence). The CDR3 extends over 17 amino acids. The CDR3 DNA follows: TGTGCAAGCAGTTACGATGAGACGAGCTTCTATAATTCACCCGTCCACTTT. Translation: CASSYDETSFYNSPVHF.

As for this clonotype: Without the conserved terminal phenylalanine or tryptophan, this CDR3 likely stems from a read error. The limits of the CDR3 on the DNA are not certain, so only TCRdb's listed CDR3 is given. The rearrangement links TRBV11-2 to TRBJ1-1. The V gene's germline CDR1 is SGHAT and CDR2 FQNNGV. 17 amino acids form the CDR3, both terminal residues included. This CDR3 reads CASSLGPDGRGNTETFS.

This clonotype was recorded many times. The chain is built from TRBV5-1 and TRBJ1-5; D remains ambiguous. The CDR3 contains 13 residues. Trimming shortened V by 5 bases and J by 4 bases, and 10 bases separated the two germline ends. Germline V gene data show CDR1 as SGHRS and CDR2 as YFSETQ. CDR3 loop: CASSSGSNQPQHF. In DNA form, the CDR3 reads TGCGCCAGCAGTTCGGGATCAAATCAGCCCCAGCATTTT.

As to this clonotype: A much larger clone lies one base from this, so it may be a read error. The chain employs TRBV6-5 and TRBJ1-1, with 7 nucleotides matching TRBD1. Per the germline V gene, CDR1 is MNHEY and CDR2 is SVGAGI. The junction had 15 bases not matched to a gene; V was cut back by 7 bases and J by 4 bases. The CDR3 covers 16 residues. The DNA of the CDR3 is TGTGCCAGCAATAGGGCCCCGCTGACAGGGCTCACTGAAGCTTTCTTT. This codes for CASNRAPLTGLTEAFF.

In the case of this clonotype: Just one base apart from a much larger clone, this may be a read error. This sequence joins TRBV5-6 and TRBJ2-5; no reliable D call. Germline V gene data show CDR1 as SGHDT and CDR2 as YYEEEE. The CDR3 length is 15 residues. V was clipped by 6 bases and J by 5 bases, with 20 bases between them. The CDR3 protein is CASIRHGEILETQYF. CDR3 in DNA: TGTGCCAGCATCAGGCACGGCGAGATCCTGGAGACCCAGTACTTC.

The J gene is TRBJ2-5, the V gene TRBV11-2, with D possibly being TRBD1 (6 bases). V shed 1 base and J shed 7 bases, with 19 bases lying between them. CDR1 SGHAT and CDR2 FQNNGV come from the germline V gene. The CDR3 consists of 16 residues. The CDR3 nucleotides read TGTGCCAGCAGCTTAGGGATGGCGACAGGACGGGGGACCCAGTACTTC. It encodes CASSLGMATGRGTQYF.

Regarding this clonotype: A much bigger clone sits one base away, suggesting this may be a read error. J is TRBJ2-7 and V is TRBV28; D is unclear. Germline values: CDR1 MDHEN, CDR2 SYDVKM. V was shortened by 10 bases and J by 5 bases, with 15 bases between the two germline ends. CDR3 length: 12 amino acids. CDR3 sequence: CATLHGSHEQYF. The CDR3 region has the DNA TGTGCCACCCTCCATGGGTCCCACGAGCAGTACTTC.

Of note for this clonotype: A junction boundary mismatches the germline segment, possibly from a read error. The rearrangement uses TRBV10-3 and TRBJ2-7; maybe TRBD1 (6 bases). Germline CDR1 reads ENHRY; CDR2 reads SYGVKD. The length of the CDR3 is 14 residues. The CDR3 sequence: CGITESAGASGQYF. The CDR3 coding sequence is TGTGGCATCACTGAATCGGCAGGGGCGTCGGGGCAGTACTTC.

A remark on this clonotype: One end of the junction is discordant with germline, which a read error may explain. The J gene is TRBJ2-3, the V gene TRBV10-2; 10 bases are shared with TRBD1. CDR1 is WSHSY and CDR2 is SAAADI in the germline V gene. This CDR3 comprises 15 residues. CDR3 coding DNA: TGCGTCAGCAGTGTGACAGGGGGCTACGCAGATACGCAGTATTTT. This sequence encodes CVSSVTGGYADTQYF.

This clonotype appeared many times. The V gene is TRBV30, the J gene TRBJ2-1; 7 bases line up with TRBD1. The germline V gene has CDR1 GTSNPN and CDR2 SVGIG (reference sequence). This CDR3 comprises 14 residues. The ends lost 3 bases at V and 2 bases at J; junction bases unmatched: 4. DNA for the CDR3: TGTGCCTGGAGCACCGGGACAGCCTACAATGAGCAGTTCTTC. This translates into CAWSTGTAYNEQFF.

A note on this clonotype: A read error may be the cause here, since a much bigger clone is one base away. The chain links TRBV6-5 to TRBJ1-1; D is uncertain. CDR1 is MNHEY, CDR2 SVGAGI, per germline. The CDR3 spans 16 residues. The V gene lost 2 bases and the J gene lost 0 bases, with 13 bases spanning the gap. The CDR3 is CASSYADWALNTEAFF. The CDR3, as DNA: TGTGCCAGCAGTTACGCCGATTGGGCCTTGAACACTGAAGCTTTCTTT.

With respect to this clonotype: The CDR3 end shows no conserved phenylalanine or tryptophan, and so a read error is likely. The chain couples TRBV29-1 to TRBJ2-7, with 15 bases matching TRBD2. Germline CDR1 and CDR2: SQVTM and ANQGSEA. The CDR3 is 14 amino acids. V trimming: 7 bases; J trimming: 5 bases; junction bases outside the gene matches: 6. In nucleotides, the CDR3 is TGCAGCGGCGGACTAGCGGGAGGGCCAAACGAGCAGTACTGC. This gives the protein CSGGLAGGPNEQYC.

This clonotype was seen repeatedly, ten times or more. The chain is built from TRBV7-9 and TRBJ1-5; TRBD1 agrees at 10 bases. This CDR3 is 16 amino acids long. The ends lost 5 bases at V and 3 bases at J; junction bases unmatched: 7. Germline values: CDR1 SEHNR, CDR2 FQNEAQ (reference sequence). CDR3 residues: CASSPGTGEDNQPQHF. The CDR3, as DNA: TGTGCCAGCAGCCCCGGGACAGGGGAGGACAATCAGCCCCAGCATTTT. The full variable domain, with the rest looked up from reference TRBV7-9 and TRBJ1-5, is DTGVSQNPRHKITKRGQNVTFRCDPISEHNRLYWYRQTLGQGPEFLTYFQNEAQLEKSRLLSDRFSAERPKGSFSTLEIQRTEQGDSAMYLCASSPGTGEDNQPQHFGDGTRLSIL.

This clonotype came up once. This may stem from a read error, because a much larger clone lies one nucleotide away. The chain employs TRBV7-9 and TRBJ2-3; 11 bases line up with TRBD2. Per the germline V gene, CDR1 is SEHNR and CDR2 is FQNEAQ (reference sequence). There are 14 residues in the CDR3. The trim removed 9 bases at V and 6 bases at J, leaving 8 bases unmatched. DNA for the CDR3: TGTGCCAGTACTAGCGGGGGACCTCACGATACGCAGTATTTT. Protein: CASTSGGPHDTQYF.